The 26 T cell receptor beta chains in this list originate from one sample, sequenced in a study of shared clonotypes between healthy human individuals (dated by TCRdb to 2019 to 2021). Libraries were prepared through the immunoSEQ multiplex PCR assay. TCRdb re-hosts the immuneACCESS table, in-frame sequences only. Its copies lack some clones; in the studies checked, an unresolved V gene accounts for under half of them, and the cause for the rest is not known. The table for this sample lists about 2.4 million clones; 80% to 95% of them were counted only once. In total, the top ten clones hold approximately 0.36% of the sample. The sample consisted of naive CD4+ T cells from PBMCs. The sample's cell subset or site label, in plain terms: CD45RA+ positively selected. These receptors were collected from a man younger than 35 in good health. Some clones in this sample may be carry-over from other donors' samples.

The V and J genes are TRBV28 and TRBJ2-6; weak D call: TRBD2 (6 bases). The CDR3 sequence is 17 residues long. V shed 3 bases and J shed 4 bases, with 16 bases lying between them. The germline gives CDR1 MDHEN, CDR2 SYDVKM. The CDR3 sequence is CASSFGGAPGGANVLTF. CDR3 DNA sequence: TGTGCCAGCAGTTTCGGAGGGGCCCCAGGAGGGGCCAACGTCCTGACTTTC.

The chain links TRBV6-6 to TRBJ2-1, with 11 bases aligning to TRBD2. Germline V lookup: CDR1 MNHNY, CDR2 SVGAGI (reference sequence). CDR3 size: 13 residues. The V segment lost 2 bases and the J segment 10 bases; nucleotides outside the gene matches: 1. DNA for the CDR3: TGTGCCAGCAGTTACACTAGCGGGAGCGAGCAGTTCTTC. Protein sequence: CASSYTSGSEQFF.

This chain uses TRBV10-2 with TRBJ2-7; 9 nucleotides agree with TRBD2. This CDR3 is 15 amino acids long. Per germline, CDR1 WSHSY and CDR2 SAAADI. V was pared by 2 bases and J by 7 bases, with 9 bases of the junction left unmatched. This chain's CDR3 is CASSEREREVGEQYF. CDR3 nucleotide sequence: TGCGCCAGCAGTGAGCGGGAGCGGGAGGTCGGTGAGCAGTACTTC.

The chain recombines TRBV7-7 with TRBJ2-5, with D possibly being TRBD2 (6 bases). CDR1 is SSHAT and CDR2 is FNYEAQ in the germline V gene (reference sequence). Trimming stripped 1 base from V and 5 bases from J, with 14 bases between. There are 15 residues in the CDR3. The CDR3 region has the DNA TGTGCCAGCAGCTTAGGGTTGTCGGGAGCGGAGACCCAGTACTTC. It codes for CASSLGLSGAETQYF.

V gene TRBV11-2 combines with J gene TRBJ1-1; D gene uncertain. With 3 bases removed from V and 6 bases from J, the gap between germline ends came to 14 bases. The CDR3 has 14 residues. Per the germline V gene, CDR1 is SGHAT and CDR2 is FQNNGV. DNA of the CDR3: TGTGCCAGCAGCTTCCTACCGACTTATTCTGAAGCTTTCTTT. It yields the protein CASSFLPTYSEAFF.

The V gene is TRBV12-5, the J gene TRBJ2-1; 8 bases agree with TRBD2. The CDR3 spans 17 residues. Unmatched junction bases numbered 10, after V lost 0 bases and J lost 6 bases. CDR1 is LGHNT and CDR2 is FRNRAP in the germline V gene. CDR3 protein: CASGLVGLAGSRNEQFF. The CDR3 bases are TGTGCTAGTGGTTTGGTAGGGTTAGCGGGATCCCGCAATGAGCAGTTCTTC.

This chain links TRBV28 with TRBJ1-5, with D perhaps matching TRBD1 (6 bases). Trimming took off 6 bases at V and 0 bases at J, with 9 bases between the two ends. In germline, CDR1 is MDHEN, CDR2 SYDVKM. CDR3 length equals 14 residues. Written as DNA, the CDR3 is TGTGCCAGCAGACCAGGGGATAGCAATCAGCCCCAGCATTTT. Its protein product is CASRPGDSNQPQHF.

The V and J genes are TRBV18 and TRBJ2-1; D is perhaps TRBD1 (5 bases). The CDR3 extends over 17 amino acids. Germline assignment: CDR1 KGHSH and CDR2 LQKENI. Trimming removed 1 base from V and 2 bases from J, with 15 bases in between. CDR3 sequence: CASSPRVQDITYNEQFF. In DNA form, the CDR3 reads TGTGCCAGCTCACCACGGGTACAGGACATCACCTACAATGAGCAGTTCTTC.

The chain links TRBV9 to TRBJ2-2; 7 nucleotides align to TRBD2. The CDR3 runs 14 residues. V lost 1 base, J lost 4 bases, and 1 base stayed unmatched. In germline, CDR1 is SGDLS, CDR2 YYNGEE. The CDR3 loop reads CASSVSGTTGELFF. The CDR3 region has the DNA TGTGCCAGCAGCGTAAGCGGGACCACCGGGGAGCTGTTTTTT.

The rearrangement links TRBV5-3 to TRBJ1-1; unclear D gene. TRBV5-3 is given ORF status, its function remaining uncertain. The CDR3 is 8 amino acids. The CDR3, as DNA: TGTCGTGAGTTTGAAGCTTTCTTT. Its translation: CREFEAFF.

V and J are TRBV7-9 and TRBJ2-2; 8 nucleotides align to TRBD1. The CDR3 covers 13 residues. Germline trimming cut 4 bases from V and 10 bases from J; bases unmatched to any gene: 5. Germline V gene sequence: CDR1 SEHNR, CDR2 FQNEAQ (reference sequence). CDR3 residues: CASSSGGQEELFF. Here the CDR3 DNA reads TGTGCCAGCAGCTCAGGGGGACAGGAGGAGCTGTTTTTT. The full variable domain, its missing parts supplied by reference TRBV7-9 and TRBJ2-2, is DTGVSQNPRHKITKRGQNVTFRCDPISEHNRLYWYRQTLGQGPEFLTYFQNEAQLEKSRLLSDRFSAERPKGSFSTLEIQRTEQGDSAMYLCASSSGGQEELFFGEGSRLTVL.

The rearrangement uses TRBV5-6 and TRBJ2-1; TRBD1 is a possible D gene (5 bases). CDR3 length equals 12 residues. Germline-derived CDR1 and CDR2 are SGHDT and YYEEEE. V was clipped by 1 base and J by 12 bases, with 11 bases between them. The CDR3 nucleotides read TGTGCCAGCAGCTTGTTTAGTGGGGCGCAGTTCTTC. Its protein is CASSLFSGAQFF.

The J gene is TRBJ2-3, the V gene TRBV4-2; 15 positions match TRBD2. This CDR3 contains 16 residues. The germline V gene encodes CDR1 LGHNA and CDR2 YNFKEQ. After removal of 0 bases from V and 6 bases from J, the junction contained 1 base not matched to a gene. CDR3 amino acids: CASSQDGTSGRDTQYF. CDR3 DNA: TGTGCCAGCAGCCAAGATGGGACTAGCGGGAGGGATACGCAGTATTTT.

The genes are TRBV7-9 and TRBJ2-1; perhaps TRBD2 as D (6 bases). CDR1 is SEHNR, CDR2 FQNEAQ, per germline (reference sequence). Trimming removed 5 bases at V and 3 bases at J, with 17 bases between. This CDR3 has 16 residues. CDR3 sequence reads: CASSHATRGLYNEQFF. In DNA, the CDR3 is TGTGCCAGCAGCCATGCGACTAGAGGTCTCTACAATGAGCAGTTCTTC.

The gene calls are TRBV5-6 and TRBJ2-2, with D possibly being TRBD1 or TRBD2 (5 bases each). Germline CDR1 SGHDT, CDR2 YYEEEE. CDR3 length: 18 residues. The germline V and J ends were trimmed by 3 bases and 3 bases, with 21 bases remaining between them. DNA for the CDR3: TGTGCCAGCAGCTACATCCTCACCTTTCGAGGGGACACCGGGGAGCTGTTTTTT. It translates to CASSYILTFRGDTGELFF.

This clone was counted ten times or more. V usage is TRBV5-4 and J usage is TRBJ1-5; no reliable D call. This CDR3 has 12 amino acids. Germline V CDR1 and CDR2: SGHNT, YYREEE (reference sequence). The V end lost 3 bases, the J end lost 8 bases, and 9 bases lay between the germline ends. In DNA form, the CDR3 reads TGTGCCAGCAGCTCCGTCGGGGAGCCCCAGCATTTT. It encodes CASSSVGEPQHF. The full variable domain, its missing parts supplied by reference TRBV5-4 and TRBJ1-5, is ETGVTQSPTHLIKTRGQQVTLRCSSQSGHNTVSWYQQALGQGPQFIFQYYREEENGRGNFPPRFSGLQFPNYSSELNVNALELDDSALYLCASSSVGEPQHFGDGTRLSIL.

V gene TRBV19 combines with J gene TRBJ1-5; no reliable D call. Trimming pared 0 bases from V and 1 base from J, leaving 7 bases between. The germline CDR1 and CDR2 sequences are LNHDA and SQIVND (reference sequence). The CDR3 has 15 amino acids. For the CDR3, the DNA is TGTGCCAGTAGTATAGATAAGCTGAGCAATCAGCCCCAGCATTTT. It codes for CASSIDKLSNQPQHF.

The rearrangement links TRBV11-2 to TRBJ2-3, with 8 bases that match TRBD2. CDR1 and CDR2 (germline): SGHAT, FQNNGV. CDR3 length: 16 residues. The CDR3 DNA follows: TGTGCGATCAGCGAGGGGAGCGGGAGTGTGGTAGATACGCAGTATTTT. Amino acids: CAISEGSGSVVDTQYF.

The chain couples TRBV10-1 to TRBJ1-1, with D uncertain. CDR3 length equals 13 residues. CDR1 is WNHNN and CDR2 is SYGVQD in the germline V gene (reference sequence). V shed 4 bases and J shed 10 bases, with 16 bases lying between them. CDR3 in DNA: TGCGCCAGCAGTGGATCCTCACTTGGCTTAGCTTTCTTT. Its protein product is CASSGSSLGLAFF.

The chain is built from TRBV27 and TRBJ1-1; TRBD1 aligns across 7 bases. J gave up 2 bases and V 4 bases, and 7 bases lay outside the gene matches. The CDR3 is 15 amino acids. In germline, CDR1 is MNHEY, CDR2 SMNVEV (reference sequence). The CDR3 region is CASSSPGTENTEAFF. CDR3 nucleotides: TGTGCCAGCAGTTCCCCCGGGACAGAAAACACTGAAGCTTTCTTT.

The chain links TRBV13 to TRBJ2-7; D not resolved. Trimming stripped 6 bases from V and 6 bases from J, with 18 bases between. CDR1 PRHDT and CDR2 FYEKMQ come from the germline V gene (reference sequence). The CDR3 runs 14 residues. CDR3 sequence reads: CASRWSGRKSEQYF. The CDR3 region has the DNA TGTGCCAGCAGATGGTCCGGACGGAAGAGCGAGCAGTACTTC. Together with reference TRBV13 and TRBJ2-7, the CDR3 gives the full variable domain: AAGVIQSPRHLIKEKRETATLKCYPIPRHDTVYWYQQGPGQDPQFLISFYEKMQSDKGSIPDRFSAQQFSDYHSELNMSSLELGDSALYFCASRWSGRKSEQYFGPGTRLTVT.

This clone occurred once. The CDR3: CASSFSIGPLHF. CDR3 DNA sequence: TGTGCCAGCAGTTTTTCTATAGGGCCCCTCCACTTT. V is TRBV28 and J is TRBJ1-6; no clear D gene. V was cut by 3 bases and J by 13 bases, with 10 bases left in between. Germline CDR1 reads MDHEN; CDR2 reads SYDVKM. The CDR3 has 12 residues.

The chain uses TRBV7-2 and TRBJ2-3; D remains ambiguous. Germline CDR1 and CDR2: SGHTA and FQGNSA. V dropped 2 bases and J dropped 9 bases, with 6 bases sitting between them. The CDR3 extends over 11 amino acids. In DNA, the CDR3 is TGTGCCAGCAGCTTAAAAACGACGCAGTATTTT. It codes for CASSLKTTQYF.

The chain joins TRBV29-1 to TRBJ2-4, with TRBD1 matching 9 bases. Germline V lookup: CDR1 SQVTM, CDR2 ANQGSEA. V lost 7 bases and J lost 10; bases outside the gene matches: 11. The CDR3 is 13 residues long. This chain's CDR3 is CSATTGQGVIQYF. The DNA of the CDR3 is TGCAGCGCAACCACGGGACAGGGAGTTATTCAGTACTTC.

The chain has TRBV10-3 and TRBJ1-2; D unresolved. The V gene's germline CDR1 is ENHRY and CDR2 SYGVKD. The V end was cut by 11 bases, the J end by 2 bases, with 24 bases between. CDR3 length: 16 residues. The CDR3 DNA sequence: TGTGCCCAGCCTTTAATCCGCTCTTTTGACAACTATGGCTACACCTTC. Amino acids: CAQPLIRSFDNYGYTF.

The table lists this clone with a count of one. The chain links TRBV29-1 to TRBJ1-2, with D possibly TRBD1 on 5 matching bases. The germline V and J ends were trimmed by 6 bases and 0 bases, with 11 bases remaining between them. The germline gives CDR1 SQVTM, CDR2 ANQGSEA. The CDR3 is made up of 13 amino acids. The CDR3 reads CSVSGGPNYGYTF. CDR3 in DNA: TGCAGCGTCAGCGGGGGTCCTAACTATGGCTACACCTTC.